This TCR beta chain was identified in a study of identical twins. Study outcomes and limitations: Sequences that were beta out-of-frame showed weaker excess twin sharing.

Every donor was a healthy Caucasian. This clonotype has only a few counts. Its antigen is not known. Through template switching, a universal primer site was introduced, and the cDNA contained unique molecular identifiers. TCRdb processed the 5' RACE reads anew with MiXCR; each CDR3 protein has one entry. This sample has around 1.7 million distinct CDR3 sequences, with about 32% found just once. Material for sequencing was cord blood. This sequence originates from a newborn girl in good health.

The CDR3: CASSLVRGEGNTEAFF. The CDR3 coding sequence is TGTGCCAGCAGCTTAGTCAGGGGGGAGGGGAACACTGAAGCTTTCTTT. The genes are TRBV7-2 and TRBJ1-1; 7 nucleotides line up with TRBD1. This CDR3 has 16 residues. Trimming took 1 base from V and 1 from J; bases not matched to a gene: 6. Germline CDR1 and CDR2: SGHTA and FQGNSA.